Sequencing of this T cell receptor (beta chain) was carried out in a study of Graves' ophthalmopathy and Graves' hyperthyroidism. On the study more broadly: The authors collected peripheral blood at initial diagnosis, before any treatment.

Looked up from germline, CDR1 is MNHEY and CDR2 is SVGEGT. This CDR3 spans 15 amino acids. The V end lost 4 bases, the J end lost 6 bases, and 18 bases lay between the germline ends. Amplification targeted the TCR beta CDR3 regions, with RNA transcripts as the source material. HTBI-primed RT-PCR formed the first round, and a multiplex PCR formed the second. TCRdb re-called the multiplex PCR reads with MiXCR, one entry per CDR3 protein. Here the sample spans about 370,000 distinct CDR3 sequences, about a sixth being singletons. This clonotype was seen repeatedly, ten times or more. No antigen is known for it. Study observations and caveats: Among thyroid clonotypes expanded above 0.001 frequency, most also appeared in blood.

Hyperthyroidism in these 18- to 65-year-old patients was newly diagnosed, lasting under 2 months. The chain recombines TRBV6-2 or TRBV6-3 with TRBJ1-2; TRBD1 is a possible D gene (5 bases). The sequencing input was peripheral blood. This TCR derives from an adult woman with stable Graves' hyperthyroidism. CDR3 DNA sequence: TGTGCCAGCAGTTTTTATAAGGGGCATATGAATGGCTACACCTTC. Translation gives CASSFYKGHMNGYTF.